These T cell receptor beta chains were read from a single sample in a study of cytotoxic CD8 clonotypes in ibrutinib-treated CLL. Clones were read by immunoSEQ multiplex PCR, and TCRdb kept only the in-frame ones, dropping some. This table has roughly 45,000 clones, under 80% appearing once. The sample in question was PBMCs, obtained after 24 months of ibrutinib treatment. The source of these receptors is a human donor with chronic lymphocytic leukemia. CDR3s include the opening cysteine and the closing phenylalanine or tryptophan. Fields, in order: J gene, V gene, CDR3 protein.

J gene: TRBJ2-5; V gene: TRBV10-3; CDR3 protein: CAISDGQGSQETQYF
J gene: TRBJ2-7; V gene: TRBV19; CDR3 protein: CASSRAPSYEQYF
J gene: TRBJ2-2; V gene: TRBV11-3; CDR3 protein: CASSLVGTGELFF
J gene: TRBJ1-6; V gene: TRBV30; CDR3 protein: CAWTLQGLHSPLHF
J gene: TRBJ1-2; V gene: TRBV6-5; CDR3 protein: CASSRQRQSYGYTF
J gene: TRBJ2-7; V gene: TRBV5-1; CDR3 protein: CASSLDRGAYEQYF
J gene: TRBJ1-6; V gene: TRBV6-4; CDR3 protein: CASSDPTHGQGRISSYNSPLHF
J gene: TRBJ1-1; V gene: TRBV10-1; CDR3 protein: CASSIDNENTEAFF
J gene: TRBJ2-7; V gene: TRBV18; CDR3 protein: CASSPSREYEQYF
J gene: TRBJ2-7; V gene: TRBV18; CDR3 protein: CASSPLGGDSTYEQYF
J gene: TRBJ2-2; V gene: TRBV7-9; CDR3 protein: CASSLYGWSVRNTGELFF
J gene: TRBJ1-1; V gene: TRBV7-9; CDR3 protein: CASSPSPEQAFF
J gene: TRBJ2-5; V gene: TRBV28; CDR3 protein: CASSSRDTYQETQYF
J gene: TRBJ2-7; V gene: TRBV18; CDR3 protein: CASSLGDRGASYEQYF
J gene: TRBJ2-3; V gene: TRBV5-1; CDR3 protein: CASSLGQGSWEQYF
J gene: TRBJ2-3; V gene: TRBV9; CDR3 protein: CASSSEGAGGATDTQYF
J gene: TRBJ2-3; V gene: TRBV2; CDR3 protein: CASSEQASPDTQYF
J gene: TRBJ1-4; V gene: TRBV7-9; CDR3 protein: CASSSGTEKLFF
J gene: TRBJ2-7; V gene: TRBV2; CDR3 protein: CASSRGGSYEQYF
J gene: TRBJ2-3; V gene: TRBV5-4; CDR3 protein: CASSQGLAVIDTQYF
J gene: TRBJ1-5; V gene: TRBV30; CDR3 protein: CAWRGGGLDQPQHF
J gene: TRBJ1-2; V gene: TRBV6-5; CDR3 protein: CASSSLFGGKAGYTF
J gene: TRBJ2-7; V gene: TRBV19; CDR3 protein: CASSQRAGGPYEQYF
J gene: TRBJ2-7; V gene: TRBV5-1; CDR3 protein: CASSWGQGFTYEQYF
J gene: TRBJ2-7; V gene: TRBV1; CDR3 protein: CTSSHTGTEVSYEQYF
J gene: TRBJ2-3; V gene: TRBV6-1; CDR3 protein: CASERAGPHTDTQYF
J gene: TRBJ2-7; V gene: TRBV6-5; CDR3 protein: CASSLLGVGGEQYF
J gene: TRBJ2-3; V gene: TRBV6-1; CDR3 protein: CASSVGTGGDTQYF
J gene: TRBJ2-1; V gene: TRBV28; CDR3 protein: CASSPPASISYNEQFF
J gene: TRBJ1-6; V gene: TRBV5-4; CDR3 protein: CASSLAGPALFNSPLHF
J gene: TRBJ1-5; V gene: TRBV27; CDR3 protein: CASSFRDFSNQPQHF
J gene: TRBJ1-3; V gene: TRBV6-5; CDR3 protein: CASSRDGGSGNTIYF
J gene: TRBJ1-3; V gene: TRBV6-1; CDR3 protein: CASSALVAPSGNTIYF